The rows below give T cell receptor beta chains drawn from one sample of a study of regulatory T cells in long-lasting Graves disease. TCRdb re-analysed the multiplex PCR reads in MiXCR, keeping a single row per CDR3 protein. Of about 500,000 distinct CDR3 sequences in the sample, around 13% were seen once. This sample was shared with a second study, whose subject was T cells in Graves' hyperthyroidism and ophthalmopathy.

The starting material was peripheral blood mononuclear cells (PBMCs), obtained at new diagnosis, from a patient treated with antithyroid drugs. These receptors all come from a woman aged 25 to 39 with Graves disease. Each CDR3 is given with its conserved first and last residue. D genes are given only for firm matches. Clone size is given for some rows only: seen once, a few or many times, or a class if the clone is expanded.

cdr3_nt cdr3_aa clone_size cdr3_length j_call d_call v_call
TGTGCCTGGTCCCGGGGTTCCACAGATACGCAGTATTTT CAWSRGSTDTQYF many 13 TRBJ2-3 - TRBV30
TGTGCCAGCAGTTTAGCGGAGAGAAACACCATATATTTT CASSLAERNTIYF many 13 TRBJ1-3 - TRBV12-3/TRBV12-4
TGTGCCTGTGCCCGGGACAGCAAGAACACCGGGGAGCTGTTTTTT CACARDSKNTGELFF many 15 TRBJ2-2 TRBD1 TRBV30
TGTGCCAGCAGTGAATCCGTTGTTGGGGCCAACGTCCTGACTTTC CASSESVVGANVLTF many 15 TRBJ2-6 - TRBV6-2/TRBV6-3
TGTGCCACCAGTTCTGGTGAAGGGGGCACCGGGGAGCTGTTTTTT CATSSGEGGTGELFF - 15 TRBJ2-2 - TRBV24-1
TGTGCCAGCAGTGAAAACAGGGGTACCTCAGCTAACTATGGCTACACCTTC CASSENRGTSANYGYTF many 17 TRBJ1-2 TRBD1 TRBV6-1
TGTGCCAGCAGCTGCAAACTACTAACCGGGACTAGCGCTAGCACAGATACGCAGTATTTT CASSCKLLTGTSASTDTQYF few 20 TRBJ2-3 TRBD2 TRBV5-6
TGTGCCAGTAGTATGAGGGCTAGCGGGAGTTACGAGCAGTACTTC CASSMRASGSYEQYF few 15 TRBJ2-7 TRBD2 TRBV19
TGTGCCAGCAGTTACCGGGCGACCACCGGGGAGCTGTTTTTT CASSYRATTGELFF - 14 TRBJ2-2 - TRBV6-1
TGTGCCAGCAGCCCCCGGGACAGGGGGGGTGTCGGGGAGCTGTTTTTT CASSPRDRGGVGELFF many 16 TRBJ2-2 TRBD1 TRBV7-3
TGTGCCAGCAGACCACACCCACGCCCCTACGAGCAGTACTTC CASRPHPRPYEQYF many 14 TRBJ2-7 - TRBV6-1
TGCAGCGTTGAAGAGGACGGCACGAACACCGGGGAGCTGTTTTTT CSVEEDGTNTGELFF few 15 TRBJ2-2 - TRBV29-1
TGTGCCAGCAGCTTTTCCGGGACGGATATTAATGGGCAGTTCTTC CASSFSGTDINGQFF few 15 TRBJ2-1 - TRBV7-8
TGTGCCAGCAGCCCCCAACCGGGACTAGCAATCTATTCAGATACGCAGTATTTT CASSPQPGLAIYSDTQYF many 18 TRBJ2-3 TRBD2 TRBV7-3
TGTGCCAGCAGTCGAGGACTAGCGGGAGTAGTCTACAATGAGCAGTTCTTC CASSRGLAGVVYNEQFF - 17 TRBJ2-1 TRBD2 TRBV2
TGTGCCAGCAGCTTAGCTGAATGGGCATTAGAGAACTATGGCTACACCTTC CASSLAEWALENYGYTF once 17 TRBJ1-2 - TRBV7-9
TGCAGCGTTGTACCGGGACTAGCGGTTAATGAGCAGTTCTTC CSVVPGLAVNEQFF many 14 TRBJ2-1 TRBD2 TRBV29-1
TGCGCCAGCAGCTTGGCCGGGATAGCGGGTTACTACGAGCAGTACTTC CASSLAGIAGYYEQYF few 16 TRBJ2-7 TRBD2 TRBV5-1
TGTGCCAGCTCACCACTTGAGACGTATGGCTACACCTTC CASSPLETYGYTF many 13 TRBJ1-2 - TRBV18
TGTGCCAGCAGAACCATCCGGGAGCAGTTCTTC CASRTIREQFF many 11 TRBJ2-1 - TRBV6-2/TRBV6-3
TGTGCCAGCAGTTACGACAGGGGATCCGATACGCAGTATTTT CASSYDRGSDTQYF few 14 TRBJ2-3 TRBD1 TRBV6-5
TGCGCCAGCAGCCAGAAGAGCGGTGCGGGGGCGGCGAACACCGGGGAGCTGTTTTTT CASSQKSGAGAANTGELFF few 19 TRBJ2-2 - TRBV4-1
TGTGCCAGCAGTGACCCTTGTGGGGGGTACACTGAAGCTTTCTTT CASSDPCGGYTEAFF - 15 TRBJ1-1 - TRBV25-1